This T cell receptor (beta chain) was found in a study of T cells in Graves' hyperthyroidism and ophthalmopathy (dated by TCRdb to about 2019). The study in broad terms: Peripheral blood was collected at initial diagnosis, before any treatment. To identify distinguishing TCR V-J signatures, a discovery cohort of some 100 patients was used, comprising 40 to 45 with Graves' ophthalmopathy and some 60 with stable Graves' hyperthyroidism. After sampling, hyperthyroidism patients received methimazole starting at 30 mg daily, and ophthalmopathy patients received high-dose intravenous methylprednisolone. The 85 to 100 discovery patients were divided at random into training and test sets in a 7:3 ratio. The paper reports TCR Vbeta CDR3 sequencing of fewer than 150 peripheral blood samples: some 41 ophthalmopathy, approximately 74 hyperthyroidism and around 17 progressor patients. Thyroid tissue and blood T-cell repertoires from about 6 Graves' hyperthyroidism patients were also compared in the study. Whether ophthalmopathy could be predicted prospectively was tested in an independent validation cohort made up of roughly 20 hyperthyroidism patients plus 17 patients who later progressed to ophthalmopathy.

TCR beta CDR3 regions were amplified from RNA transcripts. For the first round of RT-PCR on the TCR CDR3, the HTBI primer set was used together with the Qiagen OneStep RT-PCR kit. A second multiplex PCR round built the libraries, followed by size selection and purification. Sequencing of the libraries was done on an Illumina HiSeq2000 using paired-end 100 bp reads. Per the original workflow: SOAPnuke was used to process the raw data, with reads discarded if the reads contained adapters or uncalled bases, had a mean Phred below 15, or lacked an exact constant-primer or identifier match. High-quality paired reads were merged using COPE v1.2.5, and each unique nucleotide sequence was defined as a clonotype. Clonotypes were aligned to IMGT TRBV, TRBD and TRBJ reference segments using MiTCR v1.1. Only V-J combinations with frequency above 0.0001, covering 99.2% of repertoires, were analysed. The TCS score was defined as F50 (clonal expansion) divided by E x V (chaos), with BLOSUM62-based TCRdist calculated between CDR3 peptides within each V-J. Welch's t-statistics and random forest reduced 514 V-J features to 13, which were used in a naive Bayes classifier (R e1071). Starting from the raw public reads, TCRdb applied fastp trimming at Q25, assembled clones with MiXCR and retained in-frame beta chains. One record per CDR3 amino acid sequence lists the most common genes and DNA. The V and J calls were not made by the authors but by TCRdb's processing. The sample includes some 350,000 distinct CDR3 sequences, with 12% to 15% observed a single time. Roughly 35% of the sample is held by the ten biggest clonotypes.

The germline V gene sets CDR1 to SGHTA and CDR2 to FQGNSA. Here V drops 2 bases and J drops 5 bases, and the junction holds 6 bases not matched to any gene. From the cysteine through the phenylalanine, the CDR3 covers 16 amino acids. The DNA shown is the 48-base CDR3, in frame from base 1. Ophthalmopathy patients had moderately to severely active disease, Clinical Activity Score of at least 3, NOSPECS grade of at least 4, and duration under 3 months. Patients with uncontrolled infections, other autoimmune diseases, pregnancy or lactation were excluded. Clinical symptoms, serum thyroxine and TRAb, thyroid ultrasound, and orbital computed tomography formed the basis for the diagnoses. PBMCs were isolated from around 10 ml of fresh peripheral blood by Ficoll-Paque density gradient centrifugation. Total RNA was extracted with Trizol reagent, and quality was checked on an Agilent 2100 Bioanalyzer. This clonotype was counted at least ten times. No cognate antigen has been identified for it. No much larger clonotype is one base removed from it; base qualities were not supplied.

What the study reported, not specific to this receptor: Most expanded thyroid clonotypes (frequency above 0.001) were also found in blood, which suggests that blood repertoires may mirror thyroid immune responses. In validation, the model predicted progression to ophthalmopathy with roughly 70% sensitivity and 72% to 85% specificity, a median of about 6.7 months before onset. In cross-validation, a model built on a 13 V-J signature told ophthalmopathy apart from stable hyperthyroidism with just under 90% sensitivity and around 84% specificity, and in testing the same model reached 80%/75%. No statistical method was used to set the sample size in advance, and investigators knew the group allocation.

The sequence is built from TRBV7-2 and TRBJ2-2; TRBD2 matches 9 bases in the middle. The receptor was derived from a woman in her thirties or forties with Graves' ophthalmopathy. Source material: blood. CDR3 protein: CASSLYSGRETGELFF. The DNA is TGTGCCAGCAGCTTATATAGCGGGAGAGAGACCGGGGAGCTGTTTTTT. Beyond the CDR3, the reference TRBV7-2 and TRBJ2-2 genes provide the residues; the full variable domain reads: GAGVSQSPSNKVTEKGKDVELRCDPISGHTALYWYRQSLGQGLEFLIYFQGNSAPDKSGLPSDRFSAERTGGSVSTLTIQRTQQEDSAVYLCASSLYSGRETGELFFGEGSRLTVL.